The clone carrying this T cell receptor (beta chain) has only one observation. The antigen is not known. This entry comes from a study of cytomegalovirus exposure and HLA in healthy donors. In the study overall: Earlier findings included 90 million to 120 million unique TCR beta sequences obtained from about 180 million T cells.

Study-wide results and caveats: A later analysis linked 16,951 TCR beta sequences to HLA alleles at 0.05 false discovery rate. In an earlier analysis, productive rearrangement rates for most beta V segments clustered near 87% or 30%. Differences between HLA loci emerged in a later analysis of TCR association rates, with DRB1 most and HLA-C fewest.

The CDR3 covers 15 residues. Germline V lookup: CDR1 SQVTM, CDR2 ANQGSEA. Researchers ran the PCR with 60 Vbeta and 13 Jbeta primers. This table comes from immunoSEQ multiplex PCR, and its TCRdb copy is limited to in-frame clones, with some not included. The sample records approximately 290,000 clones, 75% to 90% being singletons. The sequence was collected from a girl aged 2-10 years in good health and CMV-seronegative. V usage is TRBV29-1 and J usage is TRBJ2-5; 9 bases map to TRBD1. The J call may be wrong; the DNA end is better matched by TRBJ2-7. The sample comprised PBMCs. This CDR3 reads CSVEARTGVDYEQYF. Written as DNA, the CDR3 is TGCAGCGTTGAAGCCAGGACAGGGGTCGACTACGAGCAGTACTTC.